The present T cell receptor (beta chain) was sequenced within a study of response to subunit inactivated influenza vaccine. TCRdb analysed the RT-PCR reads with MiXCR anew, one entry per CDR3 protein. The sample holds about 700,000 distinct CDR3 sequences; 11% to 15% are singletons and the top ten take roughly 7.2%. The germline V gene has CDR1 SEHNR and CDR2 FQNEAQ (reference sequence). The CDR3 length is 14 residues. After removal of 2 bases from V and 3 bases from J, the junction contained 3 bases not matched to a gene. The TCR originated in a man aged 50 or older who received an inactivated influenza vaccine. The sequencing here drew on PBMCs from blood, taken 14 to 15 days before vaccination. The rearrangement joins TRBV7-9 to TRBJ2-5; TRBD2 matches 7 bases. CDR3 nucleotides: TGTGCCAGCAGCTTAAGGGACTACGAAGAGACCCAGTACTTC. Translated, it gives CASSLRDYEETQYF.